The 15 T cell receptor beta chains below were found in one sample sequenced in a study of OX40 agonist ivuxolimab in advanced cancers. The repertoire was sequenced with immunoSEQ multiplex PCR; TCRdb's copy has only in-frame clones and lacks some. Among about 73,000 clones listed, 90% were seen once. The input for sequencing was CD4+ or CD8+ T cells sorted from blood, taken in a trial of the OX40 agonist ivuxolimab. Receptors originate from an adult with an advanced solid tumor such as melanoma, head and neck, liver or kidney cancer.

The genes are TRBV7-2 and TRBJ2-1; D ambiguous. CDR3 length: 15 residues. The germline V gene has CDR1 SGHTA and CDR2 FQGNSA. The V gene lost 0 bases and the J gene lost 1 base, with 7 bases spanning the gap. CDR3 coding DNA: TGTGCCAGCAGCTTAGCGGTGGGTTCCTACAATGAGCAGTTCTTC. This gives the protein CASSLAVGSYNEQFF.

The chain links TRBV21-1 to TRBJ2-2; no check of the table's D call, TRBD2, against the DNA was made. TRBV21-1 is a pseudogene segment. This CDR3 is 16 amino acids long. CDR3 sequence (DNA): TGTGCCAGCAGCAAAGTCGAAGCGGGAGTCGGCGGGGAGCTGTTTTTT. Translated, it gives CASSKVEAGVGGELFF.

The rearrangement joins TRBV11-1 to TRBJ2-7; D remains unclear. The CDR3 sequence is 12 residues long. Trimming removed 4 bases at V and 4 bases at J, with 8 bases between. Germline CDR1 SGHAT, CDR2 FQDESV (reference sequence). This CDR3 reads CASSSNGYEQYF. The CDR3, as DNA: TGTGCCAGCAGCTCGAACGGGTACGAGCAGTACTTC.

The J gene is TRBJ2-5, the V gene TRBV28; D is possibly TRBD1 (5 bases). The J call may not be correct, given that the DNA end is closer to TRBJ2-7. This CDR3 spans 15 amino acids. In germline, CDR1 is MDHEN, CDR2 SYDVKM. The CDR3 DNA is TGTGCCAGCAGTCTCCTCGACAGACCGATCTACGAGCAGTACTTC. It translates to CASSLLDRPIYEQYF.

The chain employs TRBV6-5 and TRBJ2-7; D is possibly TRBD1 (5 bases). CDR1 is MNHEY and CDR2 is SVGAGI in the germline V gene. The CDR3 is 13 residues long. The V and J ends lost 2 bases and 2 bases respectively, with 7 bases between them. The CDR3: CASSYPDTYEQYF. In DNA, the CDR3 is TGTGCCAGCAGTTACCCGGACACCTACGAGCAGTACTTC.

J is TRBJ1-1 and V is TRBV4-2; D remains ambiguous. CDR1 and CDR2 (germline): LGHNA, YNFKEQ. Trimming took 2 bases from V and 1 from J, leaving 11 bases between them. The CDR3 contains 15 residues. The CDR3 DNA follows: TGTGCCAGCAGCCAAACACGACATACGAACACTGAAGCTTTCTTT. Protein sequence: CASSQTRHTNTEAFF.

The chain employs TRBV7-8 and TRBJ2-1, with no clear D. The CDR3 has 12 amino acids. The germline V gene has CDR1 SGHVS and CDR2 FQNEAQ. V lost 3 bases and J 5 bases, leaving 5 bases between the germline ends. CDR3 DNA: TGTGCCAGCAGCTTGCACCACAATGAGCAGTTCTTC. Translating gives CASSLHHNEQFF.

The CDR3 nucleotides read TGTGCCAGCAGTTACTCGGCGCGGACAGATACGCAGTATTTT. As protein: CASSYSARTDTQYF. The V and J genes are TRBV6-5 and TRBJ2-3; D remains unclear. The CDR3 covers 14 residues. The germline CDR1 and CDR2 sequences are MNHEY and SVGAGI. Trimming stripped 0 bases from V and 3 bases from J, with 7 bases between.

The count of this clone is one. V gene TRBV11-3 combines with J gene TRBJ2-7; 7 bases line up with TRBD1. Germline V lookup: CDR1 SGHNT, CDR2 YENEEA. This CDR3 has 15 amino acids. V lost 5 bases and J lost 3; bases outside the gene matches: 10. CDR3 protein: CASSVGRDSRYEQYF. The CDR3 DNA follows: TGTGCCAGCAGCGTAGGTAGGGACAGCCGCTACGAGCAGTACTTC.

The CDR3 region has the DNA TGTGCCAGCAGCTTTACCGGGACAGGGCCGTTCTTC. This translates into CASSFTGTGPFF. This rearrangement joins TRBV7-2 to TRBJ2-1; 9 bases fit TRBD1. Germline loops: CDR1 SGHTA, CDR2 FQGNSA. There are 12 residues in the CDR3. V was clipped by 3 bases and J by 15 bases; unmatched bases: 6.

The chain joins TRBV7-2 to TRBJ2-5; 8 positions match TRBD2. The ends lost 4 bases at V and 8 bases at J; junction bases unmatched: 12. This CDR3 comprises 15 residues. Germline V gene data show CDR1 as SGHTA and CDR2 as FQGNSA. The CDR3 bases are TGTGCCAGCAGCTCCTCGCCGGGAGGGCCGGTAACCCAGTACTTC. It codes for CASSSSPGGPVTQYF.

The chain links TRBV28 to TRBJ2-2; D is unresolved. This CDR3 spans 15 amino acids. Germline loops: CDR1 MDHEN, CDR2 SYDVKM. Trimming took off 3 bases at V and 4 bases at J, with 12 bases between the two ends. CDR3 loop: CASSLINLVTGELFF. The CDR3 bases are TGTGCCAGCAGTTTGATAAATCTCGTCACCGGGGAGCTGTTTTTT. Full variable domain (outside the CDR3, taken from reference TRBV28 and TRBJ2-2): DVKVTQSSRYLVKRTGEKVFLECVQDMDHENMFWYRQDPGLGLRLIYFSYDVKMKEKGDIPEGYSVSREKKERFSLILESASTNQTSMYLCASSLINLVTGELFFGEGSRLTVL.

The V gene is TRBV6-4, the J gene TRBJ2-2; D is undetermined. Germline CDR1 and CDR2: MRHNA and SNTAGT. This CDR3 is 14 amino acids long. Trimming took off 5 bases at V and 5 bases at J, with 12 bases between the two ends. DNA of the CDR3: TGTGCCAGCAGTTCGGAGTTTCTAACCGGGGAGCTGTTTTTT. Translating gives CASSSEFLTGELFF.

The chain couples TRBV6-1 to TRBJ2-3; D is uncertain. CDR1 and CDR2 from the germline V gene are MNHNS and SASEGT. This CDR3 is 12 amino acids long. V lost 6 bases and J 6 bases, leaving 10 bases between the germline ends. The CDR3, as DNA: TGTGCCAGCAGGAGAGGTTTGGATACGCAGTATTTT. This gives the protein CASRRGLDTQYF.

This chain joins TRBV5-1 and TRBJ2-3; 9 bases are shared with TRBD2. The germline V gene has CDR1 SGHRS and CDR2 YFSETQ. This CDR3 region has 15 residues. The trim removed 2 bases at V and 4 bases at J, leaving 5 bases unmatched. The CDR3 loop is CASSFGAGGADTQYF. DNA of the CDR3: TGCGCCAGCAGCTTTGGCGCGGGAGGGGCAGATACGCAGTATTTT. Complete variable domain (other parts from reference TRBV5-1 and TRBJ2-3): KAGVTQTPRYLIKTRGQQVTLSCSPISGHRSVSWYQQTPGQGLQFLFEYFSETQRNKGNFPGRFSGRQFSNSRSEMNVSTLELGDSALYLCASSFGAGGADTQYFGPGTRLTVL.